The 28 T cell receptor beta chains reported below all come from one sample, sequenced in a study of T cell responses to AZD1222 COVID-19 vaccine. Profiled with immunoSEQ multiplex PCR; TCRdb holds only in-frame clones, not every one. The sample has about 270,000 clones; 94% are singletons. Source: peripheral blood, taken 28 days after the second AZD1222 dose. These receptor sequences come from an adult who received the AZD1222 COVID-19 vaccine.

The chain joins TRBV7-9 to TRBJ1-2; 8 bases are a match to TRBD1. The junction had 11 bases not matched to a gene; V was cut back by 11 bases and J by 0 bases. This CDR3 is built from 15 residues. CDR1 SEHNR and CDR2 FQNEAQ come from the germline V gene (reference sequence). CDR3 loop: CASGGRGQANYGYTF. The CDR3 bases are TGTGCCTCCGGCGGCAGGGGGCAAGCTAACTATGGCTACACCTTC. Full variable domain (outside the CDR3, taken from reference TRBV7-9 and TRBJ1-2): DTGVSQNPRHKITKRGQNVTFRCDPISEHNRLYWYRQTLGQGPEFLTYFQNEAQLEKSRLLSDRFSAERPKGSFSTLEIQRTEQGDSAMYLCASGGRGQANYGYTFGSGTRLTVV.

The gene calls are TRBV7-9 and TRBJ1-4; possible D gene TRBD1, 6 bases. CDR3 size: 15 residues. V lost 5 bases to trimming and J lost 6 bases, with 16 bases between them. Germline V gene lookup returns CDR1 SEHNR and CDR2 FQNEAQ (reference sequence). The CDR3, as DNA: TGTGCCAGCAGCCAAGGGACACCGAGTTATGAAAAACTGTTTTTT. Amino acids: CASSQGTPSYEKLFF.

This rearrangement joins TRBV6-6 to TRBJ1-2; tentatively, D is TRBD1 (5 bases). V lost 6 bases to trimming and J lost 0 bases, with 8 bases between them. This CDR3 has 13 residues. The V gene's germline CDR1 is MNHNY and CDR2 SVGAGI (reference sequence). CDR3 in amino acids: CASRTGPNYGYTF. CDR3 in DNA: TGTGCCAGCAGAACAGGACCTAACTATGGCTACACCTTC.

J is TRBJ2-3 and V is TRBV5-1; tentatively, D is TRBD2 (5 bases). CDR3 length: 16 residues. Between the trimmed V and J ends, which lost 0 bases and 0 bases, there was a span of 11 bases. Germline CDR1 is SGHRS and CDR2 is YFSETQ. CDR3 in amino acids: CASSLEEVTSTDTQYF. The CDR3, as DNA: TGCGCCAGCAGCTTGGAGGAGGTAACTAGCACAGATACGCAGTATTTT.

This chain links TRBV2 with TRBJ2-3; TRBD2 agrees at 7 bases. The CDR3 runs 15 residues. Germline assignment: CDR1 SNHLY and CDR2 FYNNEI. After removal of 6 bases from V and 1 base from J, the junction contained 7 bases not matched to a gene. The CDR3 sequence: CASRRAGPRTDTQYF. CDR3 bases: TGTGCCAGCAGGCGAGCGGGGCCACGCACAGATACGCAGTATTTT.

This chain uses TRBV30 with TRBJ1-1; 8 nucleotides align to TRBD1. Germline V gene lookup returns CDR1 GTSNPN and CDR2 SVGIG (reference sequence). V lost 1 base to trimming and J lost 6 bases; unmatched junction nucleotides: 7. This CDR3 contains 14 residues. CDR3 sequence (DNA): TGTGCCTGGAGTGCGTCAGGGGGCCGGGCTGAAGCTTTCTTT. Its translation is CAWSASGGRAEAFF.

The rearrangement links TRBV28 to TRBJ1-2, with D possibly TRBD1 on 6 matching bases. The CDR3 covers 15 residues. Germline CDR1 is MDHEN and CDR2 is SYDVKM. V was pared by 8 bases and J by 2 bases, with 18 bases between. Here the CDR3 reads CASCAPGAINYGYTF. CDR3 DNA sequence: TGTGCCAGCTGTGCCCCAGGGGCGATCAACTATGGCTACACCTTC.

In this sample, this clone turned up once. This rearrangement joins TRBV5-4 to TRBJ2-5; a weak D match, TRBD2 (6 bases). Deletions cut 4 bases from V and 9 bases from J, with 10 bases between. This CDR3 has 11 residues. CDR1 is SGHNT and CDR2 is YYREEE in the germline V gene (reference sequence). In nucleotides, the CDR3 is TGTGCCAGCAGCGGGGGGAGGTCCCAGTACTTC. This gives the protein CASSGGRSQYF.

This sequence joins TRBV6-5 and TRBJ1-6; 7 nucleotides agree with TRBD1. The CDR3 contains 14 residues. Germline V gives CDR1 MNHEY, CDR2 SVGAGI. Trimming removed 6 bases from V and 10 bases from J; junction bases left unmatched: 9. CDR3 in amino acids: CASSETGRRSPLHF. The CDR3 DNA is TGTGCCAGCAGCGAGACAGGGAGGCGGTCACCCCTCCACTTT.

This chain connects TRBV27 to TRBJ2-7; D call uncertain. V lost 1 base, J lost 2 bases, and 12 bases lay in between. The germline V gene has CDR1 MNHEY and CDR2 SMNVEV (reference sequence). There are 15 residues in the CDR3. The CDR3 DNA reads as TGTGCCAGCAGTTTATGGCCACCCGATACCTACGAGCAGTACTTC. It translates to CASSLWPPDTYEQYF.

The count of this clone is one. This chain connects TRBV7-6 to TRBJ2-7; possible D gene TRBD2, 5 bases. Germline CDR1 is SGHVS and CDR2 is FNYEAQ. The CDR3 has 14 residues. V was pared by 5 bases and J by 3 bases, with 14 bases between. The CDR3 protein is CASSPRPGLYEQYF. The CDR3 bases are TGTGCCAGCAGCCCTAGACCAGGACTCTACGAGCAGTACTTC.

V and J are TRBV5-1 and TRBJ2-5; D may be TRBD1 (6 bases). Trimming stripped 4 bases from V and 4 bases from J, with 11 bases between. Germline assignment: CDR1 SGHRS and CDR2 YFSETQ. CDR3 length equals 13 residues. CDR3 sequence: CASSLQGVETQYF. In DNA, the CDR3 is TGCGCCAGCAGCCTACAGGGAGTAGAGACCCAGTACTTC.

The chain carries TRBV4-1 and TRBJ1-1; perhaps TRBD1 as D (5 bases). The V end lost 4 bases, the J end lost 12 bases, and 18 bases lay between the germline ends. The CDR3 has 13 residues. Germline V gene lookup returns CDR1 MGHRA and CDR2 YSYEKL. In DNA, the CDR3 is TGCGCCAGCAGCCCATTGGGGGGGATAACGACTTTCTTT. This gives the protein CASSPLGGITTFF.

The chain joins TRBV19 to TRBJ2-2; D unresolved. Trimming removed 6 bases at V and 2 bases at J, with 7 bases between. The germline V gene encodes CDR1 LNHDA and CDR2 SQIVND (reference sequence). CDR3 length: 13 amino acids. CDR3: CASRDRNTGELFF. CDR3 nucleotides: TGTGCCAGTAGAGACCGAAACACCGGGGAGCTGTTTTTT.

This sequence joins TRBV7-9 and TRBJ1-2, with a possible D match to TRBD1 (6 bases). Looked up from germline, CDR1 is SEHNR and CDR2 is FQNEAQ (reference sequence). CDR3 length equals 13 residues. The ends were cut back, 1 base at V and 5 bases at J, with 8 bases in the middle. CDR3 residues: CASSLGGQYGYTF. CDR3 in DNA: TGTGCCAGCAGCTTAGGGGGGCAGTATGGCTACACCTTC. Full variable domain (missing parts from reference TRBV7-9 and TRBJ1-2): DTGVSQNPRHKITKRGQNVTFRCDPISEHNRLYWYRQTLGQGPEFLTYFQNEAQLEKSRLLSDRFSAERPKGSFSTLEIQRTEQGDSAMYLCASSLGGQYGYTFGSGTRLTVV.

The V and J genes are TRBV10-2 and TRBJ2-1; 9 bases map to TRBD2. V was pared by 0 bases and J by 4 bases, with 7 bases of the junction left unmatched. The CDR3 contains 17 residues. The V gene's germline CDR1 is WSHSY and CDR2 SAAADI. This CDR3 reads CASSESTASGVYNEQFF. The CDR3, as DNA: TGCGCCAGCAGTGAGTCAACGGCTAGCGGGGTGTACAATGAGCAGTTCTTC.

This chain joins TRBV3-1 (or the pseudogene TRBV3-2) and TRBJ2-1; 8 positions match TRBD1. Germline V gives CDR1 LGHDT, CDR2 YNNKEL (reference sequence). CDR3 length: 17 residues. J lost 6 bases, V lost 0 bases, and 10 bases had no gene match. The CDR3 DNA is TGTGCCAGCAGCCAAGAAATATGGACAGGGCATCCCAATGAGCAGTTCTTC. Amino acid sequence: CASSQEIWTGHPNEQFF.

This chain joins TRBV18 and TRBJ2-1, with 11 bases identical to TRBD2. Germline lookup yields CDR1 KGHSH and CDR2 LQKENI. The CDR3 contains 15 residues. V gave up 0 bases and J gave up 6 bases; unmatched junction bases: 1. Written as DNA, the CDR3 is TGTGCCAGCTCACCACCGCTAGCGGGGGGCAATGAGCAGTTCTTC. Its translation is CASSPPLAGGNEQFF. The entire variable domain, with the rest obtained from reference TRBV18 and TRBJ2-1, is as follows: NAGVMQNPRHLVRRRGQEARLRCSPMKGHSHVYWYRQLPEEGLKFMVYLQKENIIDESGMPKERFSAEFPKEGPSILRIQQVVRGDSAAYFCASSPPLAGGNEQFFGPGTRLTVL.

The chain carries TRBV19 and TRBJ2-7; D is uncertain. V lost 1 base and J lost 2, with 6 bases in between. The CDR3 runs to 13 residues. CDR1 LNHDA and CDR2 SQIVND come from the germline V gene (reference sequence). CDR3 residues: CASSIGPAYEQYF. The CDR3 nucleotides read TGTGCCAGTAGTATAGGGCCAGCCTACGAGCAGTACTTC.

The V call is TRBV6-2 or TRBV6-3, the J call TRBJ1-6; the D gene is possibly TRBD1 (5 bases). CDR3 length: 15 amino acids. The germline V gene encodes CDR1 MNHEY and CDR2 SVGEGT. The ends were cut back, 0 bases at V and 8 bases at J, with 11 bases in the middle. CDR3: CASSYSLWGDSPLHF. The CDR3 bases are TGTGCCAGCAGTTACTCTTTGTGGGGGGATTCACCCCTCCACTTT.

V and J are TRBV19 and TRBJ2-7; D is uncertain. The CDR3 consists of 14 residues. The germline CDR1 and CDR2 sequences are LNHDA and SQIVND (reference sequence). The ends were cut back, 3 bases at V and 2 bases at J, with 11 bases in the middle. The CDR3 bases are TGTGCCAGTAGTATCGGGCAGAGGACCTACGAGCAGTACTTC. The encoded protein is CASSIGQRTYEQYF.

CDR3 protein: CASSLVGVSYNEQFF. The CDR3 DNA is TGTGCCAGCAGTTTGGTCGGGGTCTCCTACAATGAGCAGTTCTTC. The chain uses TRBV28 and TRBJ2-1; a possible D gene is TRBD2 (5 bases). This CDR3 is built from 15 residues. Trimming removed 3 bases from V and 0 bases from J, with 9 bases in between. Per the germline V gene, CDR1 is MDHEN and CDR2 is SYDVKM. The full variable domain, completed using reference TRBV28 and TRBJ2-1, is DVKVTQSSRYLVKRTGEKVFLECVQDMDHENMFWYRQDPGLGLRLIYFSYDVKMKEKGDIPEGYSVSREKKERFSLILESASTNQTSMYLCASSLVGVSYNEQFFGPGTRLTVL.

The chain carries TRBV7-2 and TRBJ2-2; 8 bases match TRBD2. The CDR3 length is 16 residues. With 4 bases clipped from V and 0 bases from J, the junction kept 4 bases outside the gene matches. Germline V gene data show CDR1 as SGHTA and CDR2 as FQGNSA. Written as DNA, the CDR3 is TGTGCCAGCAGCTCGACTAGCGCCGCGAACACCGGGGAGCTGTTTTTT. Translating it yields CASSSTSAANTGELFF.

The chain joins TRBV5-1 to TRBJ2-1; D remains ambiguous. The CDR3 extends over 14 amino acids. Germline V gene sequence: CDR1 SGHRS, CDR2 YFSETQ. V was cut by 7 bases and J by 6 bases, with 17 bases left in between. The CDR3 spells CASSRGGRGNEQFF. CDR3 bases: TGCGCCAGCTCAAGAGGTGGGCGCGGCAATGAGCAGTTCTTC.

This chain links TRBV5-4 with TRBJ2-2, with 7 bases lining up with TRBD1. The CDR3 consists of 15 residues. Trimming took 1 base from V and 6 from J; bases not matched to a gene: 6. Germline V gene data show CDR1 as SGHNT and CDR2 as YYREEE (reference sequence). Written as DNA, the CDR3 is TGTGCCAGCAGCTTGTTACAGGGGAAAGCCGGGGAGCTGTTTTTT. This translates into CASSLLQGKAGELFF.

J is TRBJ1-1 and V is TRBV3-1 (or the pseudogene TRBV3-2), with 7 bases lining up with TRBD1. After removal of 4 bases from V and 3 bases from J, the junction contained 17 bases not matched to a gene. The CDR3 consists of 18 residues. CDR1 is LGHDT, CDR2 YNNKEL, per germline (reference sequence). CDR3 region: CASSLLRDSPKGDTEAFF. The CDR3 DNA reads TGTGCCAGCAGCCTTCTGCGGGACAGCCCAAAAGGAGACACTGAAGCTTTCTTT.

In this sample, this clone turned up a few times. The chain is built from TRBV11-2 and TRBJ1-1; D may be TRBD1 (5 bases). Germline CDR1 SGHAT, CDR2 FQNNGV. Between the trimmed V and J ends, which lost 4 bases and 1 base, there was a span of 13 bases. The CDR3 is 15 residues long. The DNA of the CDR3 is TGTGCCAGCAGCTCCGTTTTTAGGGGGAACACTGAAGCTTTCTTT. Amino acid sequence: CASSSVFRGNTEAFF.

The chain couples TRBV5-1 to TRBJ1-1; D possibly corresponds to TRBD1 (5 bases). The V and J ends lost 4 bases and 4 bases respectively, with 11 bases between them. The germline V gene encodes CDR1 SGHRS and CDR2 YFSETQ. This CDR3 contains 13 residues. The DNA for the CDR3 is TGCGCCAGCAGCCCGGGGGGAAGCACTGAAGCTTTCTTT. It is translated as CASSPGGSTEAFF.